One sample yielded the 22 T cell receptor beta chains listed below, sequenced in a study of T cell changes during pregnancy in multiple sclerosis. Assay used: immunoSEQ multiplex PCR; TCRdb lists only in-frame clones, some missing. The table shows about 73,000 clones, with about 92% occurring only once. The sample here was peripheral blood, taken in the third trimester of pregnancy. Source of these receptors: a female donor in good health, enrolled as a control in a pregnancy study.

This chain joins TRBV27 and TRBJ1-1; D is undetermined. Trimming cost V 5 bases and J 5 bases, with 12 bases left between them. The CDR3 runs to 13 residues. Germline V gene data show CDR1 as MNHEY and CDR2 as SMNVEV (reference sequence). The CDR3 DNA reads TGTGCCAGCAGTCCCTGGGTCGGGACTGAAGCTTTCTTT. The encoded protein is CASSPWVGTEAFF.

This clone occurred a few times. DNA for the CDR3: TGTGCCAGCAGTTCCCGGGACAGGCCCCACGAGCAGTACTTC. This codes for CASSSRDRPHEQYF. The chain links TRBV28 to TRBJ2-7, with 8 bases lining up with TRBD1. Germline CDR1 reads MDHEN; CDR2 reads SYDVKM. V shed 4 bases, J shed 5 bases, and the junction held 7 bases outside the gene matches. This CDR3 comprises 14 residues.

The rearrangement uses TRBV5-4 and TRBJ2-7; TRBD1 matches at 10 bases. CDR3 size: 14 residues. Germline CDR1 is SGHNT and CDR2 is YYREEE (reference sequence). The junction had 5 bases not matched to a gene; V was cut back by 5 bases and J by 3 bases. The CDR3 DNA sequence: TGTGCCAGCAGGATGGACAGGGGGATCTACGAGCAGTACTTC. Translation: CASRMDRGIYEQYF.

The gene calls are TRBV5-1 and TRBJ1-4; D uncertain. The germline V gene has CDR1 SGHRS and CDR2 YFSETQ. V lost 5 bases and J 8 bases, leaving 16 bases between the germline ends. The CDR3 is 14 residues long. The CDR3 protein is CASSYDPRGEKLFF. For the CDR3, the DNA is TGCGCCAGCAGTTATGACCCCCGCGGGGAAAAACTGTTTTTT.

The rearrangement uses TRBV7-9 and TRBJ2-2, with unresolved D. Germline values: CDR1 SEHNR, CDR2 FQNEAQ (reference sequence). This CDR3 spans 13 amino acids. The V end lost 1 base, the J end lost 8 bases, and 8 bases lay between the germline ends. CDR3 in amino acids: CASSLGFAGELFF. The CDR3 nucleotides are TGTGCCAGCAGCTTAGGGTTCGCGGGGGAGCTGTTTTTT. The variable domain in full, completed from reference TRBV7-9 and TRBJ2-2, reads DTGVSQNPRHKITKRGQNVTFRCDPISEHNRLYWYRQTLGQGPEFLTYFQNEAQLEKSRLLSDRFSAERPKGSFSTLEIQRTEQGDSAMYLCASSLGFAGELFFGEGSRLTVL.

The sample holds a few counts of this clone. The chain combines TRBV7-2 with TRBJ1-6, with a weak D call TRBD1 (6 bases). The ends were cut back, 6 bases at V and 2 bases at J, with 11 bases in the middle. CDR3 length equals 15 residues. Germline CDR1 is SGHTA and CDR2 is FQGNSA. For the CDR3, the DNA is TGTGCCAGCAGTCCAACAGGGCCCTATAATTCACCCCTCCACTTT. This encodes CASSPTGPYNSPLHF. Combining the CDR3 with reference TRBV7-2 and TRBJ1-6 gives the whole variable domain GAGVSQSPSNKVTEKGKDVELRCDPISGHTALYWYRQSLGQGLEFLIYFQGNSAPDKSGLPSDRFSAERTGGSVSTLTIQRTQQEDSAVYLCASSPTGPYNSPLHFGNGTRLTVT.

This chain links TRBV10-3 with TRBJ1-2, with TRBD1 matching over 8 bases. CDR3 size: 16 residues. With 4 bases clipped from V and 4 bases from J, the junction kept 11 bases outside the gene matches. Germline CDR1 is ENHRY and CDR2 is SYGVKD. CDR3 in amino acids: CAISGTGQVLVYGYTF. CDR3 DNA sequence: TGTGCCATCAGTGGGACGGGACAGGTGTTGGTCTATGGCTACACCTTC.

A single count supports this clone. The J gene is TRBJ2-5, the V gene TRBV19; 7 bases agree with TRBD1. CDR3 length: 14 amino acids. CDR1 LNHDA and CDR2 SQIVND come from the germline V gene (reference sequence). Trimming removed 5 bases from V and 1 base from J; junction bases left unmatched: 4. Here the CDR3 DNA reads TGTGCCAGTAGTTTCCGGGACAGCCAAGAGACCCAGTACTTC. It encodes CASSFRDSQETQYF. Drawing the rest from reference TRBV19 and TRBJ2-5, the complete variable domain is DGGITQSPKYLFRKEGQNVTLSCEQNLNHDAMYWYRQDPGQGLRLIYYSQIVNDFQKGDIAEGYSVSREKKESFPLTVTSAQKNPTAFYLCASSFRDSQETQYFGPGTRLLVL.

This clone was counted a few times. The V gene is TRBV7-9, the J gene TRBJ1-4, with D perhaps TRBD1 (6 bases). The germline gives CDR1 SEHNR, CDR2 FQNEAQ (reference sequence). The CDR3 sequence is 14 residues long. V was cut by 4 bases and J by 8 bases, with 14 bases left in between. CDR3 DNA sequence: TGTGCCAGCAGCTCGACAGGTGTAGGCGAAAAACTGTTTTTT. It codes for CASSSTGVGEKLFF.

The V gene is TRBV7-2, the J gene TRBJ1-5, with 11 positions matching TRBD1. Germline V gene sequence: CDR1 SGHTA, CDR2 FQGNSA. This CDR3 spans 17 amino acids. After removal of 3 bases from V and 1 base from J, the junction contained 5 bases not matched to a gene. CDR3 sequence (DNA): TGTGCCAGCAGCTTCGGGACAGGGGGGAACAGCAATCAGCCCCAGCATTTT. This sequence encodes CASSFGTGGNSNQPQHF.

The rearrangement uses TRBV7-8 and TRBJ2-1; 9 bases line up with TRBD1. This CDR3 comprises 17 residues. Losses at the gene ends were 2 bases for V and 4 bases for J; bases not matched to a gene: 9. In germline, CDR1 is SGHVS, CDR2 FQNEAQ. The CDR3 nucleotides are TGTGCCAGCAGCTTAAGGTTGGGACAGGGTCCTTACAATGAGCAGTTCTTC. Its protein is CASSLRLGQGPYNEQFF.

This clone was observed a few times. V gene TRBV5-6 combines with J gene TRBJ1-1; D not certain. This CDR3 is 14 amino acids long. The V end was cut by 1 base, the J end by 3 bases, with 10 bases between. Germline values: CDR1 SGHDT, CDR2 YYEEEE. CDR3 DNA sequence: TGTGCCAGCAGCTTGCGTGGGCAGTACACTGAAGCTTTCTTT. Translation: CASSLRGQYTEAFF. The entire variable domain, with the rest obtained from reference TRBV5-6 and TRBJ1-1, is as follows: DAGVTQSPTHLIKTRGQQVTLRCSPKSGHDTVSWYQQALGQGPQFIFQYYEEEERQRGNFPDRFSGHQFPNYSSELNVNALLLGDSALYLCASSLRGQYTEAFFGQGTRLTVV.

The CDR3 sequence: CASSLKGERGDGKTQYF. The DNA for the CDR3 is TGTGCCAGCAGCTTAAAGGGGGAGCGGGGGGACGGAAAGACCCAGTACTTC. J is TRBJ2-5 and V is TRBV7-2; TRBD2 agrees at 9 bases. The CDR3 covers 17 residues. From germline, CDR1 is SGHTA and CDR2 FQGNSA. Germline trimming cut 2 bases from V and 6 bases from J; bases unmatched to any gene: 13.

The chain employs TRBV7-9 and TRBJ2-1; 8 nucleotides align to TRBD2. Germline loops: CDR1 SEHNR, CDR2 FQNEAQ (reference sequence). CDR3 length equals 16 residues. Trimming took 7 bases from V and 7 from J; bases not matched to a gene: 15. Here the CDR3 DNA reads TGTGCCAGCATTCCTTTCGGTAGCGGGATGGGGAATGAGCAGTTCTTC. This translates into CASIPFGSGMGNEQFF.

This clone has just one count. The chain joins TRBV19 to TRBJ2-1, with TRBD2 matching over 8 bases. This CDR3 has 15 amino acids. V lost 5 bases to trimming and J lost 6 bases; unmatched junction nucleotides: 9. Germline CDR1 and CDR2: LNHDA and SQIVND (reference sequence). The CDR3 region is CASSPSGRFINEQFF. The CDR3 DNA is TGTGCCAGTAGTCCGAGCGGGAGATTTATCAATGAGCAGTTCTTC.

The genes are TRBV7-2 and TRBJ1-6, with 7 positions matching TRBD1. V gave up 6 bases and J gave up 7 bases; unmatched junction bases: 12. The CDR3 covers 16 residues. Germline CDR1 and CDR2: SGHTA and FQGNSA. CDR3 region: CASRRYNRDRNSPLHF. CDR3 sequence (DNA): TGTGCCAGCAGACGTTATAACCGGGACAGAAATTCACCCCTCCACTTT.

This sequence joins TRBV7-6 and TRBJ1-5; no firm D call. The ends were cut back, 5 bases at V and 5 bases at J, with 16 bases in the middle. This CDR3 comprises 15 residues. Germline lookup yields CDR1 SGHVS and CDR2 FNYEAQ. CDR3 residues: CASSPAGFRDQPQHF. CDR3 DNA sequence: TGTGCCAGCAGCCCAGCGGGCTTCCGCGATCAGCCCCAGCATTTT.

This clone has just one count. The chain has TRBV5-1 and TRBJ2-3; 7 bases align to TRBD1. The CDR3 has 15 residues. V lost 3 bases to trimming and J lost 0 bases; unmatched junction nucleotides: 4. Germline loops: CDR1 SGHRS, CDR2 YFSETQ. The CDR3 protein is CASSSGQASTDTQYF. The DNA for the CDR3 is TGCGCCAGCAGCTCCGGACAGGCCAGCACAGATACGCAGTATTTT.

The chain uses TRBV5-4 and TRBJ2-2; 8 bases align to TRBD2. The ends lost 4 bases at V and 5 bases at J; junction bases unmatched: 7. The CDR3 is 15 residues long. CDR1 is SGHNT and CDR2 is YYREEE in the germline V gene (reference sequence). CDR3 nucleotide sequence: TGTGCCAGCAGCGTCGGGGGGGCCTGGACCGGGGAGCTGTTTTTT. Amino acid sequence: CASSVGGAWTGELFF.

The count of this clone is one. The V and J genes are TRBV11-2 and TRBJ2-3; 11 bases line up with TRBD1. V lost 4 bases and J lost 1; bases outside the gene matches: 1. The V gene's germline CDR1 is SGHAT and CDR2 FQNNGV. The CDR3 length is 15 residues. The CDR3 reads CASSSGQGGTDTQYF. The CDR3, as DNA: TGTGCCAGCAGCTCGGGACAGGGGGGCACAGATACGCAGTATTTT. Looking up the rest from reference TRBV11-2 and TRBJ2-3 gives the full variable domain: EAGVAQSPRYKIIEKRQSVAFWCNPISGHATLYWYQQILGQGPKLLIQFQNNGVVDDSQLPKDRFSAERLKGVDSTLKIQPAKLEDSAVYLCASSSGQGGTDTQYFGPGTRLTVL.

V and J are TRBV7-9 and TRBJ1-1; no reliable D call. Looked up from germline, CDR1 is SEHNR and CDR2 is FQNEAQ (reference sequence). The V and J ends lost 3 bases and 5 bases respectively, with 7 bases between them. The CDR3 sequence is 12 residues long. The CDR3 DNA is TGTGCCAGCAGCTTCCGGGAAACTGAAGCTTTCTTT. This encodes CASSFRETEAFF.

The chain links TRBV11-2 to TRBJ2-7, with D maybe TRBD2 (6 bases). This CDR3 comprises 16 residues. The germline CDR1 and CDR2 sequences are SGHAT and FQNNGV. V was pared by 3 bases and J by 0 bases, with 15 bases between. CDR3 protein: CASSLVISGLSYEQYF. The CDR3 bases are TGTGCCAGCAGCTTGGTAATTAGCGGCCTCTCCTACGAGCAGTACTTC.